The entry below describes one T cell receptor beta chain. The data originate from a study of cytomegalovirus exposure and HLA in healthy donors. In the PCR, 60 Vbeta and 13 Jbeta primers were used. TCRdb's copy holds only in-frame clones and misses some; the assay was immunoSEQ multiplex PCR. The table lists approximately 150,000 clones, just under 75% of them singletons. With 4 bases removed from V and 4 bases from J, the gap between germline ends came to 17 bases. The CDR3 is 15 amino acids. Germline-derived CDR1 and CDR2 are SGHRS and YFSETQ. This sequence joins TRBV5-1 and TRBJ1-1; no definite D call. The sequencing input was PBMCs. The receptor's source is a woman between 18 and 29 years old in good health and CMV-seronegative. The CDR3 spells CASSPPGIGVTEAFF. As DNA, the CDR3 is TGCGCCAGCAGCCCCCCCGGGATCGGTGTCACTGAAGCTTTCTTT.